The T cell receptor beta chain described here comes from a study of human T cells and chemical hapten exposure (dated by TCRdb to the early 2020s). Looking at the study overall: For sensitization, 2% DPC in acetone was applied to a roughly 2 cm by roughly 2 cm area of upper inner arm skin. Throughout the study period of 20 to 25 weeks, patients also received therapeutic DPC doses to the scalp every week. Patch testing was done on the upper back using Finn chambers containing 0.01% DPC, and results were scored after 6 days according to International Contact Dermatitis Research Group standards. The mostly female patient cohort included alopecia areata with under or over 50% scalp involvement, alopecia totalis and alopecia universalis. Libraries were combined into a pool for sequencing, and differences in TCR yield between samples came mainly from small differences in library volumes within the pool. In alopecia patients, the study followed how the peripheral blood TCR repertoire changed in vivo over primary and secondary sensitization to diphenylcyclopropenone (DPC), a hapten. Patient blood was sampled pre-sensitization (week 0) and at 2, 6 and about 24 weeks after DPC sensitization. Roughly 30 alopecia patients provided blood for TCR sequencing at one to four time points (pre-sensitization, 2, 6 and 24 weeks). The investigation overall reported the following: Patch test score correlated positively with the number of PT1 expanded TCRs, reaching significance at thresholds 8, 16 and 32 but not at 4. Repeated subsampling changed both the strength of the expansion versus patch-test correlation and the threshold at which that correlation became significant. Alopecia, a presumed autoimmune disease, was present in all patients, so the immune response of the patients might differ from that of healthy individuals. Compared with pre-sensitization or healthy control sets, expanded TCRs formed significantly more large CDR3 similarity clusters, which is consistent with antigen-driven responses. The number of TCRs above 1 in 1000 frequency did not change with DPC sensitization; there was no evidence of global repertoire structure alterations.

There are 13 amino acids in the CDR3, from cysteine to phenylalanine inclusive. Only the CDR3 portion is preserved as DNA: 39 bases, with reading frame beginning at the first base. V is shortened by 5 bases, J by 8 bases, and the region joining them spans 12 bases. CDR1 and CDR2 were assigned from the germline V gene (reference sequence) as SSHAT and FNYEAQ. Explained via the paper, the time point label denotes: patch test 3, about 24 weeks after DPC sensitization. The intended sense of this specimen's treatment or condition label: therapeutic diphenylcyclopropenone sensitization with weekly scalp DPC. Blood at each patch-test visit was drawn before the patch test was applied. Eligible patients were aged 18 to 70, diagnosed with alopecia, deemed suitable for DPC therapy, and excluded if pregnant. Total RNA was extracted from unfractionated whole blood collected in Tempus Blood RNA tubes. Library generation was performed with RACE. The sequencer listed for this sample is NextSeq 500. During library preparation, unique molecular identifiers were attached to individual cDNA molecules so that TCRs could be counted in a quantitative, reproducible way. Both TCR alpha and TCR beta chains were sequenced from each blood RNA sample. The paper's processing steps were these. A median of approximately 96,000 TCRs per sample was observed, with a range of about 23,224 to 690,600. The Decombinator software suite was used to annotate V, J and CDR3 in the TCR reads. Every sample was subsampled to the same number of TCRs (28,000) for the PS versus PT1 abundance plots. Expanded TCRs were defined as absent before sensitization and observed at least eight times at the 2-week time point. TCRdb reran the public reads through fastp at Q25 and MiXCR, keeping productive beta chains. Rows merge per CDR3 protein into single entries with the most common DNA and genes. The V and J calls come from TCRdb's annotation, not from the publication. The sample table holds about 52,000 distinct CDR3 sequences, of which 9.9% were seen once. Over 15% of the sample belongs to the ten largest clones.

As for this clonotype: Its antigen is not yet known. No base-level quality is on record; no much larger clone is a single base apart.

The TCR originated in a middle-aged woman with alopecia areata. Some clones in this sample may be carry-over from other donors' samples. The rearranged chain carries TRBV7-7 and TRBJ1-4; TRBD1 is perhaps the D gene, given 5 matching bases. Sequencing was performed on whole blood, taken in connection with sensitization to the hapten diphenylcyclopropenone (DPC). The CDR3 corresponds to CASSTGPGEKLFF. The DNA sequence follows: TGTGCCAGCAGCACAGGACCCGGCGAAAAACTGTTTTTT.